This TCR beta chain was captured by sequencing in a study of OX40 agonist ivuxolimab in advanced cancers. Study-level background: Ivuxolimab is a fully human IgG2 antibody that activates OX40 (CD134). Whole-study findings and limits: Nonresponders included some who also had low normalized T-cell clonal expansion. Clonal expansion from baseline to week 6 occurred in both CD4+ and CD8+ T cells. No antigen was identified for the clonally expanded peripheral T cells.

The germline V gene has CDR1 MNHNY and CDR2 SVGAGI (reference sequence). This CDR3 has 14 residues. Between the trimmed V and J ends, which lost 0 bases and 5 bases, there was a span of 11 bases. Turning to this clone: Its matching antigen is unknown.

The repertoire was sequenced with immunoSEQ multiplex PCR; TCRdb's copy has only in-frame clones and lacks some. The table lists tens of thousands of clones, 80% to 90% of them singletons. The chain joins TRBV6-6 to TRBJ2-7; D is ambiguous. This TCR came from an adult with an advanced solid tumor such as melanoma, head and neck, liver or kidney cancer. This specimen consisted of CD4+ or CD8+ T cells sorted from blood, obtained in a trial of the OX40 agonist ivuxolimab. CDR3 nucleotide sequence: TGTGCCAGCAGTTACTCGTACGAGATCCACGAGCAGTACTTC. It is translated as CASSYSYEIHEQYF.